The entry that follows covers one T cell receptor (beta chain) sequence. This entry comes from a study of T cell changes during pregnancy in multiple sclerosis. Libraries were prepared by immunoSEQ multiplex PCR; TCRdb keeps only in-frame clonotypes and omits some of them. The sample yields tens of thousands of clones, around 93% seen once. CDR3 length equals 13 residues. CDR1 is SEHNR, CDR2 FQNEAQ, per germline (reference sequence). The V and J ends lost 5 bases and 7 bases respectively, with 15 bases between them. The sample consisted of peripheral blood, taken in the second trimester of pregnancy. The receptor was isolated from a female donor in good health, enrolled as a control in a pregnancy study. The genes are TRBV7-9 and TRBJ2-7; D gene ambiguous. The CDR3 DNA sequence: TGTGCCAGCAGCCCTATACCCATCTTAGAGCAGTACTTC. Residues: CASSPIPILEQYF.